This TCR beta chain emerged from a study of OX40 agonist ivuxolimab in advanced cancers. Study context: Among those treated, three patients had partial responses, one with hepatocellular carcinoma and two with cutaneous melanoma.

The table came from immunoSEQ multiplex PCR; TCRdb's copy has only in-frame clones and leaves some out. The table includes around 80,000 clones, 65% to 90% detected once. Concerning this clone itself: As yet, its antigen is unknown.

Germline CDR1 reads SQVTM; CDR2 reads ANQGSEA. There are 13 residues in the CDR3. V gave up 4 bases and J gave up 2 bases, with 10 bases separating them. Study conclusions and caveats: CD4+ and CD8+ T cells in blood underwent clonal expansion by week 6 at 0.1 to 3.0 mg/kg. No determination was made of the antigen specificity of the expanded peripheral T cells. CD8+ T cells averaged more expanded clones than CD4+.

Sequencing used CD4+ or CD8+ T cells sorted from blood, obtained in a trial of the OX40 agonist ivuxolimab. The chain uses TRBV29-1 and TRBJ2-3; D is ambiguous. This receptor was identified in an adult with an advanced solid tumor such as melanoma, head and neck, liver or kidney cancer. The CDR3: CSVVVSNTDTQYF. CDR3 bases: TGCAGCGTTGTGGTCTCTAACACAGATACGCAGTATTTT.